This T cell receptor (beta chain) was recorded in a study of T-cell reconstitution after alpha-beta-depleted transplantation in children. In germline, CDR1 is KGHSH, CDR2 LQKENI. Trimming removed 5 bases from V and 5 bases from J; junction bases left unmatched: 6. The CDR3 is made up of 13 amino acids. Preparation of the TCRbeta library used unique molecular identifiers. Via MiXCR, TCRdb re-called the PCR reads, giving one row per CDR3 protein. The table shows some 350,000 distinct CDR3 sequences, with approximately 10% occurring only once. Only a few counts were recorded for this clonotype. The starting material was PBMCs from the stem cell graft donor, obtained from the stem cell graft. This receptor was obtained from a human donor who donated a stem cell graft to a child with acute lymphoblastic leukemia. The chain has TRBV18 and TRBJ2-7; 7 bases match TRBD1. CDR3 nucleotides: TGTGCCAGCTCATCGAGGGACAGTCACGAGCAGTACTTC. Translated, it gives CASSSRDSHEQYF. The full variable domain, with the rest looked up from reference TRBV18 and TRBJ2-7, is NAGVMQNPRHLVRRRGQEARLRCSPMKGHSHVYWYRQLPEEGLKFMVYLQKENIIDESGMPKERFSAEFPKEGPSILRIQQVVRGDSAAYFCASSSRDSHEQYFGPGTRLTVT.